The clone carrying this T cell receptor (beta chain) was observed many times. One entry per CDR3 protein, called by TCRdb with MiXCR from the RT-PCR reads. Of 160,000 or so distinct CDR3 sequences in the sample, 24% were seen once. The data were obtained in a study of patients and donors after allogeneic stem cell transplantation. This CDR3 has 17 amino acids. Unmatched junction bases numbered 10, after V lost 5 bases and J lost 0 bases. In germline, CDR1 is SGHVS, CDR2 FQNEAQ. The sequence was collected from a human donor who was either an allogeneic HSCT recipient or a stem cell or donor lymphocyte infusion donor (not recorded which). It is not recorded whose cells these are; they may come from a transplant donor. The chain employs TRBV7-8 and TRBJ1-5, with 7 bases identical to TRBD1. Sequencing was performed on blood, either unsorted or a sorted T cell fraction (not recorded which). This chain's CDR3 is CASSPRMGQSSNQPQHF. The CDR3 coding sequence is TGTGCCAGCAGCCCTAGAATGGGACAGAGTAGCAATCAGCCCCAGCATTTT. Together with reference TRBV7-8 and TRBJ1-5, the CDR3 gives the full variable domain: GAGVSQSPRYKVAKRGQDVALRCDPISGHVSLFWYQQALGQGPEFLTYFQNEAQLDKSGLPSDRFFAERPEGSVSTLKIQRTQQEDSAVYLCASSPRMGQSSNQPQHFGDGTRLSIL.